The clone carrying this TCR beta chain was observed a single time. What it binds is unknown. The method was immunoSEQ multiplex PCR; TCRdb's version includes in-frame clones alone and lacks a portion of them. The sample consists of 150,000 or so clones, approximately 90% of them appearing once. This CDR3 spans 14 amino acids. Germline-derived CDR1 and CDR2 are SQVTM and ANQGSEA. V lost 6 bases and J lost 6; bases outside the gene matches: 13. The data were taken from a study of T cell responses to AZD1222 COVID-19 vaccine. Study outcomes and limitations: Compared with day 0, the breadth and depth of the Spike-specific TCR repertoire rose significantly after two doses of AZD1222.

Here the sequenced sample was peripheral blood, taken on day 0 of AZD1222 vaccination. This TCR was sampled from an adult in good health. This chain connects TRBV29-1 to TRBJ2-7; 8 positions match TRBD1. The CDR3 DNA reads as TGCAGCGTGACCTCGGACAGGGACCCTGTCGAGCAGTACTTC. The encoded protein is CSVTSDRDPVEQYF.